This TCR beta chain originates from a study of blood T cells in healthy people across ages. CDR3 length: 15 residues. V lost 4 bases and J lost 3; bases outside the gene matches: 7. CDR1 is MDHEN and CDR2 is SYDVKM in the germline V gene. Together with a sample-barcoded 5' primer, a J-beta primer mix was included in a second PCR lasting about 7 to 12 cycles. One entry per CDR3 protein results from TCRdb running MiXCR on the 5' RACE reads. The sample records some 1.6 million distinct CDR3 sequences, roughly 32% being singletons. This sequence originates from a woman under 40 in good health. The chain combines TRBV28 with TRBJ2-7; 9 bases line up with TRBD1. The sequenced material came from blood. The CDR3 bases are TGTGCCAGCAGTTACCGGGACAGGGCCGTCTACGAGCAGTACTTC. Protein: CASSYRDRAVYEQYF.